This T cell receptor beta chain was found in a study of T-cell reconstitution after alpha-beta-depleted transplantation in children. CDR3 size: 15 residues. Per germline, CDR1 SGHRS and CDR2 YFSETQ. The junction had 2 bases not matched to a gene; V was cut back by 4 bases and J by 1 base. A TCRbeta library incorporating unique molecular identifiers was prepared. TCRdb re-analysed the PCR reads in MiXCR, keeping a single row per CDR3 protein. Of about 270,000 distinct CDR3 sequences listed, more than 8% were seen once; the top ten hold about 9.4%. V and J are TRBV5-1 and TRBJ2-2; 9 bases are a match to TRBD1. The clonotype originates from a human donor who donated a stem cell graft to a child with SCID. Sequencing was performed on PBMCs from the stem cell graft donor, taken from the stem cell graft. CDR3 sequence reads: CASSRDRENTGELFF. CDR3 DNA: TGCGCCAGCAGCCGGGACAGGGAGAACACCGGGGAGCTGTTTTTT.